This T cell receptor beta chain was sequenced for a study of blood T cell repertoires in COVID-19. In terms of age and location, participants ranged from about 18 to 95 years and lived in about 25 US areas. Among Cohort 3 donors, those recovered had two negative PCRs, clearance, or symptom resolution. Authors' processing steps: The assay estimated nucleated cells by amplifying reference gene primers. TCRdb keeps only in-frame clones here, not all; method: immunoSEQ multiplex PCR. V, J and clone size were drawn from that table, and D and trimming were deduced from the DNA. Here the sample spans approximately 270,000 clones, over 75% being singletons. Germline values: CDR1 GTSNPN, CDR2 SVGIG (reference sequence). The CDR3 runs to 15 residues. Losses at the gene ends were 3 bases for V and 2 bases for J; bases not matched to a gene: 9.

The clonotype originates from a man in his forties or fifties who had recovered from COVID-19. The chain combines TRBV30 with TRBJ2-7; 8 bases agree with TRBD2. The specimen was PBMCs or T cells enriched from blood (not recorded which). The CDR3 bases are TGTGCCTGGAGATTTTTTAGCGGGGCAACCTACGAGCAGTACTTC. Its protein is CAWRFFSGATYEQYF.